These 13 T cell receptor beta chains originate from one sample sequenced in a study of Graves' ophthalmopathy and Graves' hyperthyroidism. RNA transcripts served as template for amplifying TCR beta CDR3 sequences. HTBI primers were used in a first-round RT-PCR, which preceded a second-round multiplex PCR. MiXCR was run by TCRdb on the multiplex PCR reads, yielding one entry per CDR3 protein. The sample comprises roughly 400,000 distinct CDR3 sequences, around 16% of which are singletons, and about 1.4% rests with the top ten. The sequenced material came from peripheral blood. These receptors all come from a woman in her late teens or twenties with Graves' ophthalmopathy.

At least ten counts were recorded for this clonotype. The chain recombines TRBV5-1 with TRBJ2-7; tentatively, D is TRBD1 or TRBD2 (5 bases each). CDR1 SGHRS and CDR2 YFSETQ come from the germline V gene. The CDR3 consists of 15 residues. Trimming removed 3 bases from V and 2 bases from J, with 15 bases in between. This chain's CDR3 is CASSSLWDGPYEQYF. CDR3 nucleotides: TGCGCCAGCAGCTCGCTTTGGGACGGTCCCTACGAGCAGTACTTC.

This clonotype was detected many times. The V gene is TRBV24-1, the J gene TRBJ2-2, with 9 bases fitting TRBD1. Germline-derived CDR1 and CDR2 are KGHDR and SFDVKD. V was clipped by 3 bases and J by 6 bases; unmatched bases: 7. There are 16 residues in the CDR3. The CDR3 DNA reads TGTGCCACCAGTGATCCGGGACAGGGACTATCCGGGGAGCTGTTTTTT. Translation gives CATSDPGQGLSGELFF.

This clonotype was detected ten times or more. The rearrangement uses TRBV27 and TRBJ2-5, with 7 bases that match TRBD1. This CDR3 is 16 amino acids long. Germline V gene lookup returns CDR1 MNHEY and CDR2 SMNVEV (reference sequence). V dropped 6 bases and J dropped 5; count of bases not matched to a gene: 15. The CDR3 sequence: CASSPSPGQMRETQYF. CDR3 nucleotide sequence: TGTGCCAGCAGCCCTTCGCCGGGACAGATGAGGGAGACCCAGTACTTC.

This clonotype was observed once. The genes are TRBV20-1 and TRBJ1-2; 10 bases are shared with TRBD1. The CDR3 loop spans 15 amino acids. J was trimmed by 6 bases and V by 1 base; bases with no gene match: 8. Germline assignment: CDR1 DFQATT and CDR2 SNEGSKA (reference sequence). This CDR3 reads CSARVPRTGGHGYTF. DNA of the CDR3: TGCAGTGCTAGAGTCCCCAGGACAGGGGGACATGGCTACACCTTC.

This clonotype appeared many times. This chain connects TRBV29-1 to TRBJ2-2; D may be TRBD2 (6 bases). The CDR3 spans 14 residues. Trimming removed 7 bases from V and 1 base from J, with 13 bases in between. The germline gives CDR1 SQVTM, CDR2 ANQGSEA. CDR3 protein: CSAAGGVNTGELFF. The CDR3 nucleotides are TGCAGCGCCGCCGGCGGGGTGAACACCGGGGAGCTGTTTTTT.

This clonotype was observed a handful of times. The genes are TRBV6-2 or TRBV6-3 and TRBJ2-5; D is possibly TRBD1 (6 bases). V gave up 5 bases and J gave up 2 bases, with 9 bases separating them. CDR1 MNHEY and CDR2 SVGEGT come from the germline V gene. CDR3 length: 13 amino acids. DNA of the CDR3: TGTGCCAGCAGTCAGGGGCCACAAGAGACCCAGTACTTC. Its translation is CASSQGPQETQYF.

The sample holds a few counts of this clonotype. V and J are TRBV18 and TRBJ1-3, with 8 bases that match TRBD1. The V segment lost 3 bases and the J segment 3 bases; nucleotides outside the gene matches: 4. This CDR3 is built from 15 residues. Germline CDR1 is KGHSH and CDR2 is LQKENI. The CDR3 here is CASSPQGAVGNTIYF. The CDR3 region has the DNA TGTGCCAGCTCACCTCAGGGGGCTGTTGGAAACACCATATATTTT.

This clonotype was detected many times. The J gene is TRBJ2-7, the V gene TRBV7-3; 15 positions match TRBD2. In germline, CDR1 is SGHTA, CDR2 FQGTGA. The CDR3 has 18 residues. V shed 2 bases and J 3 bases; nucleotides not matched to a gene: 8. The DNA for the CDR3 is TGTGCCAGCAGCTTACCAGGACTAGCGGGAGGGCCTGGCTACGAGCAGTACTTC. Translated, it gives CASSLPGLAGGPGYEQYF.

V is TRBV6-1 and J is TRBJ1-2, with 8 positions matching TRBD1. Germline V gives CDR1 MNHNS, CDR2 SASEGT. After removal of 8 bases from V and 4 bases from J, the junction contained 12 bases not matched to a gene. This CDR3 is built from 15 residues. The CDR3 reads CASSYGWGQVYGYTF. CDR3 coding DNA: TGTGCCAGCTCCTATGGCTGGGGACAGGTCTATGGCTACACCTTC.

This clonotype was counted many times. The chain is built from TRBV9 and TRBJ2-5, with TRBD1 matching 10 bases. The CDR3 sequence is 16 residues long. The trim removed 4 bases at V and 4 bases at J, leaving 10 bases unmatched. Per germline, CDR1 SGDLS and CDR2 YYNGEE. The CDR3, as DNA: TGTGCCAGCAGCTCTGGGACAGGGGCATTTGGAGAGACCCAGTACTTC. It translates to CASSSGTGAFGETQYF.

This clonotype was detected many times. The rearrangement uses TRBV6-2 or TRBV6-3 and TRBJ1-6, with TRBD1 matching over 8 bases. The V and J ends lost 4 bases and 10 bases, in that order; junction bases with no gene match: 9. CDR3 size: 15 residues. Germline CDR1 reads MNHEY; CDR2 reads SVGEGT. The CDR3 coding sequence is TGTGCCAGCAGTTCCAGCGACAGGGGAGAGTCACCCCTCCACTTT. This gives the protein CASSSSDRGESPLHF.

This clonotype was counted at least ten times. The V and J genes are TRBV6-5 and TRBJ1-6; TRBD1 might be the D (6 bases). The length of the CDR3 is 15 residues. Looked up from germline, CDR1 is MNHEY and CDR2 is SVGAGI. The ends were cut back, 0 bases at V and 12 bases at J, with 15 bases in the middle. The CDR3 nucleotides are TGTGCCAGCAGTTACTCCGGACGGCCAGGGGAACCCCTCCACTTT. Protein product: CASSYSGRPGEPLHF.

There are many counts of this clonotype. The rearrangement joins TRBV2 to TRBJ2-5; D gene unclear. CDR3 length equals 15 residues. V was trimmed by 6 bases and J by 5 bases, leaving 19 bases between them. Germline CDR1 is SNHLY and CDR2 is FYNNEI. The CDR3 DNA is TGTGCCAGCAGCCCGTCTAGGGTATTTGGGGAGACCCAGTACTTC. This codes for CASSPSRVFGETQYF.